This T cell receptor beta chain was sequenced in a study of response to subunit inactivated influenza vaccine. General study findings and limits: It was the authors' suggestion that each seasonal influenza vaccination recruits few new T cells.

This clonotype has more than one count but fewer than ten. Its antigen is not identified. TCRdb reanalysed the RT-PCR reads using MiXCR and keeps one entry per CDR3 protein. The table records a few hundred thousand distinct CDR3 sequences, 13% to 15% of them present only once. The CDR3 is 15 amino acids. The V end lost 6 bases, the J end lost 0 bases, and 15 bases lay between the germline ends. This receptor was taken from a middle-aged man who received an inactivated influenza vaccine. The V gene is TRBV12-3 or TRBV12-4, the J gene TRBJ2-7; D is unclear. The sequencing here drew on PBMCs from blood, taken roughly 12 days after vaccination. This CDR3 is CASRFGALSSYEQYF. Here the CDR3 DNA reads TGTGCCAGCAGGTTCGGAGCTCTCAGCTCCTACGAGCAGTACTTC.